The 3 T cell receptor beta chains listed next were all sequenced from one sample in a study of early T cells in non-severe SARS-CoV-2 infection. Using its own MiXCR run on the 5' RACE reads, TCRdb lists one record per CDR3 protein. The sample contains tens of thousands of distinct CDR3 sequences, about 15% of which appear only once. Sequencing was carried out using whole blood. The receptors were gathered from an adult who was a healthcare worker with PCR-confirmed SARS-CoV-2 infection or an uninfected control (not recorded which).

This clonotype was counted ten times or more. The chain carries TRBV5-6 and TRBJ2-3, with D unresolved. Germline CDR1 reads SGHDT; CDR2 reads YYEEEE. CDR3 size: 14 residues. Deletions cut 0 bases from V and 4 bases from J, with 9 bases between. As DNA, the CDR3 is TGTGCCAGCAGCTTGGCTCACCCAGCAGATACGCAGTATTTT. This codes for CASSLAHPADTQYF. Looking up the rest from reference TRBV5-6 and TRBJ2-3 gives the full variable domain: DAGVTQSPTHLIKTRGQQVTLRCSPKSGHDTVSWYQQALGQGPQFIFQYYEEEERQRGNFPDRFSGHQFPNYSSELNVNALLLGDSALYLCASSLAHPADTQYFGPGTRLTVL.

This clonotype has only a few counts. The V call is TRBV20-1, the J call TRBJ2-3, with 12 bases aligning to TRBD2. Unmatched junction bases numbered 14, after V lost 3 bases and J lost 4 bases. Germline CDR1 reads DFQATT; CDR2 reads SNEGSKA (reference sequence). This CDR3 has 18 residues. The CDR3 DNA is TGCAGTGCTAGGGATTGGACTAGCGGGAAAGTCGATCCAGATACGCAGTATTTT. Its translation is CSARDWTSGKVDPDTQYF.

With respect to this clonotype: This may be a read error, as it is one base from a much larger clone. This chain links TRBV11-2 with TRBJ2-2; D not resolved. The V end lost 1 base, the J end lost 4 bases, and 4 bases lay between the germline ends. The V gene's germline CDR1 is SGHAT and CDR2 FQNNGV. The CDR3 totals 13 residues. This CDR3 is CASSLGTTGELFF. The CDR3 DNA is TGTGCCAGCAGCTTAGGGACCACCGGGGAGCTGTTTTTT.